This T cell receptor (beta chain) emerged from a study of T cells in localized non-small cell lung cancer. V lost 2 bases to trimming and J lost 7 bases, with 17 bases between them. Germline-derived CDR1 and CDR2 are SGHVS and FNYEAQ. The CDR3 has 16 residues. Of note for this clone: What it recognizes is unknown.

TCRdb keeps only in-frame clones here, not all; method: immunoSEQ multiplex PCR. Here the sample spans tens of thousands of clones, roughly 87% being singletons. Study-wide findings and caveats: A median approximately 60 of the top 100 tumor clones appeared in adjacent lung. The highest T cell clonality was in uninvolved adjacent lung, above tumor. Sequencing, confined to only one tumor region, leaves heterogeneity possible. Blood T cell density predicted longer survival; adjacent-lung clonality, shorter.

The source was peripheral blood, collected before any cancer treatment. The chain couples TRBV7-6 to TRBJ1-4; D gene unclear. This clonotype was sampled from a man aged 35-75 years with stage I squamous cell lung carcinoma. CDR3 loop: CASSLMAPGNTEKLFF. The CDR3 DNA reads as TGTGCCAGCAGCTTAATGGCCCCGGGGAACACTGAAAAACTGTTTTTT.